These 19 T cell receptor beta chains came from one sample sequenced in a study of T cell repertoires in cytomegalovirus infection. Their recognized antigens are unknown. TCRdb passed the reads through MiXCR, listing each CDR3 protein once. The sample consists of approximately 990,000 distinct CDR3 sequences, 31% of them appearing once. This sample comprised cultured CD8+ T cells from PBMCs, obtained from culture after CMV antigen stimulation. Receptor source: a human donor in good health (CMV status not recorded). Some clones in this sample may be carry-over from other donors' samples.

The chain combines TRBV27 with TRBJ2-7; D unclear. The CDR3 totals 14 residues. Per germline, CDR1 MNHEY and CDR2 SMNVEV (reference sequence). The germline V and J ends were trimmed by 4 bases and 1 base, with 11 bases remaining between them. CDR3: CASSSDAASYEQYF. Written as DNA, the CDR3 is TGTGCCAGCAGTTCGGACGCGGCGTCCTACGAGCAGTACTTC.

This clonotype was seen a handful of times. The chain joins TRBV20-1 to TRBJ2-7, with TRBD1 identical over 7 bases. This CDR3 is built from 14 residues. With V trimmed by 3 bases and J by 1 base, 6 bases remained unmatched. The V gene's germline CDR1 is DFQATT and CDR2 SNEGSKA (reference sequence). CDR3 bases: TGCAGTGCTAGGATTGGACAGGTTTCCTACGAGCAGTACTTC. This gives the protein CSARIGQVSYEQYF.

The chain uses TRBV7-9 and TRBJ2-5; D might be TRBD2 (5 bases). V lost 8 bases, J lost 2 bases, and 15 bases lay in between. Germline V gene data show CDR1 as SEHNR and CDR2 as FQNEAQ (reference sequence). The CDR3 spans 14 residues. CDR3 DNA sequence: TGTGCCAGCGAGCGGAGTGGCCTTCAAGAGACCCAGTACTTC. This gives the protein CASERSGLQETQYF.

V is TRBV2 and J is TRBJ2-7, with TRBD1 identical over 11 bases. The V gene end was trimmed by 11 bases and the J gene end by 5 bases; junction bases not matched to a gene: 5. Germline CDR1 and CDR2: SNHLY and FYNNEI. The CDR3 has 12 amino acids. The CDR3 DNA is TGTGCCGGACGGGGACAGGGGGACGAGCAGTACTTC. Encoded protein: CAGRGQGDEQYF.

This CDR3 is CASSSDWRETQYF. The CDR3, as DNA: TGCGCCAGCAGCTCGGACTGGAGGGAGACCCAGTACTTC. The chain uses TRBV5-1 and TRBJ2-5; maybe TRBD2 (5 bases). V lost 3 bases and J 5 bases, leaving 11 bases between the germline ends. The CDR3 consists of 13 residues. Germline assignment: CDR1 SGHRS and CDR2 YFSETQ.

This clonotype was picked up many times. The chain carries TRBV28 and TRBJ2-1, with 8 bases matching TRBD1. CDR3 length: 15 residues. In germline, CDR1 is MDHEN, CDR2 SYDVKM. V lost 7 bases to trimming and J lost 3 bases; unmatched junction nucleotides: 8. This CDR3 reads CASTPGRGLYNEQFF. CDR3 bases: TGTGCCAGCACCCCGGGCAGGGGGCTCTACAATGAGCAGTTCTTC.

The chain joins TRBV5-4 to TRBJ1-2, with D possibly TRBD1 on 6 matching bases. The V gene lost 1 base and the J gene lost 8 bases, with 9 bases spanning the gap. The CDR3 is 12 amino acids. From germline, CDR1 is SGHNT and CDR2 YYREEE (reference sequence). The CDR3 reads CASSLTGLGYTF. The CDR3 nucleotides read TGTGCCAGCAGCTTGACAGGGCTAGGCTACACCTTC.

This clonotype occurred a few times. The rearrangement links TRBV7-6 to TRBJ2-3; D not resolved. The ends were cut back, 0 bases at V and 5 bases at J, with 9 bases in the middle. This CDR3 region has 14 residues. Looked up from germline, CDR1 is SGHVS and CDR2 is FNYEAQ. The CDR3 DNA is TGTGCCAGCAGCTTAGCGCAGACCATAGATACGCAGTATTTT. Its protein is CASSLAQTIDTQYF. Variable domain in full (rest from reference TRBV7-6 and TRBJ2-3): GAGVSQSPRYKVTKRGQDVALRCDPISGHVSLYWYRQALGQGPEFLTYFNYEAQQDKSGLPNDRFSAERPEGSISTLTIQRTEQRDSAMYRCASSLAQTIDTQYFGPGTRLTVL.

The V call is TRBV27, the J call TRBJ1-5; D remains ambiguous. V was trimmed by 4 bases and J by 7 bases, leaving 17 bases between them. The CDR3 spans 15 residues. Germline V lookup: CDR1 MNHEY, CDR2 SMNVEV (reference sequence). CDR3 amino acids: CASSYTEGIGQPQHF. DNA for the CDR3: TGTGCCAGCAGTTACACAGAGGGCATAGGGCAGCCCCAGCATTTT.

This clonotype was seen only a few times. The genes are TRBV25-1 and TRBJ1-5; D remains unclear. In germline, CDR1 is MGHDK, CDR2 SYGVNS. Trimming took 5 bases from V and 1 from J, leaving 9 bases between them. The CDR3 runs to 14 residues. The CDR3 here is CASSMGGSNQPQHF. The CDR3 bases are TGTGCCAGCAGTATGGGTGGAAGCAATCAGCCCCAGCATTTT.

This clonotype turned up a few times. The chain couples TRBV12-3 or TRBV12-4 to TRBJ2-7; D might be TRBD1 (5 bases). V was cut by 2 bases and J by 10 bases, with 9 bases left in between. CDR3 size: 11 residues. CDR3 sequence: CASSLFRVQYF. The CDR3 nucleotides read TGTGCCAGCAGTTTATTCAGGGTCCAGTACTTC.

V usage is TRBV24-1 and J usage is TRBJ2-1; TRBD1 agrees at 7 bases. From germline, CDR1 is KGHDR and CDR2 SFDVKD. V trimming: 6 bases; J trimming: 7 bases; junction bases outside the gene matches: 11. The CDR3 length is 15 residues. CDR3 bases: TGTGCCACCAGTCCCCCGGGACAGACAAGTAATGAGCAGTTCTTC. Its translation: CATSPPGQTSNEQFF.

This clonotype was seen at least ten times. This CDR3 is CASSSDEAGYYNEQFF. The CDR3 region has the DNA TGTGCCAGCAGTTCTGATGAGGCAGGTTATTACAATGAGCAGTTCTTC. The chain uses TRBV6-2 or TRBV6-3 and TRBJ2-1; D remains unclear. Germline lookup yields CDR1 MNHEY and CDR2 SVGEGT. The CDR3 length is 16 residues. V was trimmed by 4 bases and J by 4 bases, leaving 17 bases between them.

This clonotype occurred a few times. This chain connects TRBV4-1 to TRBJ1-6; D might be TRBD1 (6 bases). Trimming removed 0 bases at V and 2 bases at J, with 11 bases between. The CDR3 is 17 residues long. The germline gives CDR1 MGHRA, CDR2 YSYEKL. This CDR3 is CASSQDPGETYNSPLHF. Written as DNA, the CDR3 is TGCGCCAGCAGCCAAGATCCAGGGGAAACCTATAATTCACCCCTCCACTTT.

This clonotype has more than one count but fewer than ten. CDR3 amino acids: CASGPEGTLNQPQHF. The CDR3 bases are TGTGCTAGTGGTCCGGAGGGGACACTAAATCAGCCCCAGCATTTT. V and J are TRBV12-5 and TRBJ1-5, with D possibly matching TRBD1 (6 bases). Per the germline V gene, CDR1 is LGHNT and CDR2 is FRNRAP. Between the trimmed V and J ends, which lost 5 bases and 4 bases, there was a span of 15 bases. The CDR3 contains 15 residues.

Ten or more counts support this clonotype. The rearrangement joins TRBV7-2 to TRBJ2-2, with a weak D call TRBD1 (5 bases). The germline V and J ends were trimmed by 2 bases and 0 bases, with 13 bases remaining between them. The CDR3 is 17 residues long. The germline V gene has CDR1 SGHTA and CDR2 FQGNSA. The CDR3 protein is CASSLPARAANTGELFF. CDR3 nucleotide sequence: TGTGCCAGCAGCTTACCAGCCAGGGCAGCGAACACCGGGGAGCTGTTTTTT.

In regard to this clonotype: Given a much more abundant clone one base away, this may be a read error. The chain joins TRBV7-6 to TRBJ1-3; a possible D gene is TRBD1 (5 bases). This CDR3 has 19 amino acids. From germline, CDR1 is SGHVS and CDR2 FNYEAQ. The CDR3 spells CVSSLVPFDSYSSGNTIYF. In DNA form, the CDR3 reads TGTGTCAGCAGCTTAGTTCCGTTTGACAGCTATAGCTCTGGAAACACCATATATTTT.

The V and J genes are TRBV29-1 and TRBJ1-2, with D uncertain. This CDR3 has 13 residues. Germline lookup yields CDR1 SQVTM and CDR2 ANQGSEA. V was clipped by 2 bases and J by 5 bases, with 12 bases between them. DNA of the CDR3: TGCAGCGTTGAAATCCTCGACGTTTATGGCTACACCTTC. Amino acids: CSVEILDVYGYTF. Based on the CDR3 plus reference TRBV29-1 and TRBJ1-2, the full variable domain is SAVISQKPSRDICQRGTSLTIQCQVDSQVTMMFWYRQQPGQSLTLIATANQGSEATYESGFVIDKFPISRPNLTFSTLTVSNMSPEDSSIYLCSVEILDVYGYTFGSGTRLTVV.

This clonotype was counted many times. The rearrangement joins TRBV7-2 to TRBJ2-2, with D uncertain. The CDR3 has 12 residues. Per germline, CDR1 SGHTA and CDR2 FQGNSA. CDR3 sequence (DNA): TGTGCGGCGAGAGCGAACACCGGGGAGCTGTTTTTT. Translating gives CAARANTGELFF.